The 7 T cell receptor beta chains below come from one sample, sequenced in a study of cytomegalovirus exposure and HLA in healthy donors. Primers for the PCR totalled 60 Vbeta and 13 Jbeta. The method was immunoSEQ multiplex PCR; TCRdb's version includes in-frame clones alone and lacks a portion of them. The table shows roughly 120,000 clones, with around three quarters occurring only once. The source material was PBMCs. The receptors here all came from a woman aged 55-75 years in good health and CMV-seropositive.

This clone was seen more than once but under ten times. The V and J genes are TRBV7-9 and TRBJ1-2, with unresolved D. Trimming shortened V by 5 bases and J by 6 bases, and 16 bases separated the two germline ends. Germline CDR1 SEHNR, CDR2 FQNEAQ (reference sequence). The CDR3 is 14 amino acids. CDR3 protein: CASSPRGTIDGYTF. The CDR3 nucleotides read TGTGCCAGCAGCCCCCGGGGAACTATCGATGGCTACACCTTC.

The rearrangement links TRBV15 to TRBJ1-2, with D perhaps matching TRBD1 (5 bases). V was clipped by 4 bases and J by 0 bases, with 12 bases between them. Germline V lookup: CDR1 LNHNV, CDR2 YYDKDF (reference sequence). The length of the CDR3 is 15 residues. This chain's CDR3 is CATSKLRDSNYGYTF. CDR3 in DNA: TGTGCCACCAGCAAACTCCGGGACTCTAACTATGGCTACACCTTC.

A remark on this clone: A read error may produce the germline difference seen at one junction end. V gene TRBV7-9 combines with J gene TRBJ1-5, with D hard to call. The CDR3 is 12 amino acids. Germline CDR1 is SEHNR and CDR2 is FQNEAQ (reference sequence). As DNA, the CDR3 is TGTTCCAGCAGCGTCGAGGGTCAGCCCCAGCATTTT. Protein: CSSSVEGQPQHF. The full variable domain, rest sourced from reference TRBV7-9 and TRBJ1-5, is DTGVSQNPRHKITKRGQNVTFRCDPISEHNRLYWYRQTLGQGPEFLTYFQNEAQLEKSRLLSDRFSAERPKGSFSTLEIQRTEQGDSAMYLCSSSVEGQPQHFGDGTRLSIL.

V is TRBV6-5 and J is TRBJ2-1, with TRBD2 as a possible D gene (6 bases). Trimming took off 4 bases at V and 7 bases at J, with 11 bases between the two ends. The CDR3 is made up of 13 amino acids. Germline V gives CDR1 MNHEY, CDR2 SVGAGI. The CDR3 reads CASSSPRGNEQFF. DNA of the CDR3: TGTGCCAGCAGTTCTCCCCGGGGGAATGAGCAGTTCTTC.

This sequence joins TRBV6-5 and TRBJ1-2, with D uncertain. The V end was cut by 5 bases, the J end by 8 bases, with 15 bases between. Germline CDR1 is MNHEY and CDR2 is SVGAGI. The CDR3 covers 13 residues. The CDR3 sequence is CASSGAQARGYTF. CDR3 nucleotide sequence: TGTGCCAGCAGTGGCGCGCAGGCTCGAGGCTACACCTTC.

This chain uses TRBV19 with TRBJ1-2; TRBD1 agrees at 7 bases. CDR3 size: 15 residues. Germline CDR1 reads LNHDA; CDR2 reads SQIVND (reference sequence). V dropped 0 bases and J dropped 8; count of bases not matched to a gene: 9. This CDR3 is CASSIEQGRMTGYTF. DNA of the CDR3: TGTGCCAGTAGTATAGAACAGGGGCGGATGACCGGCTACACCTTC.

In nucleotides, the CDR3 is TGTGCCAGCAGTTACTCAAATACCGGGACAGGGGGTGGCTACACCTTC. It encodes CASSYSNTGTGGGYTF. This chain joins TRBV6-6 and TRBJ1-2; 11 bases are a match to TRBD1. V lost 0 bases and J lost 7; bases outside the gene matches: 7. CDR1 is MNHNY and CDR2 is SVGAGI in the germline V gene (reference sequence). The length of the CDR3 is 16 residues.